This TCR beta chain is from a study of T-cell memory formation after mild COVID-19. Study-wide results and limits: CM and EM subsets held most contracting CD4+ clones; EMRA held CD8+ ones. A second wave expanding day 15 to 37 was CD4+-biased; contracting clones were balanced.

CDR1 is SGHTA and CDR2 is FQGNSA in the germline V gene. CDR3 length: 18 amino acids. The V and J ends lost 5 bases and 4 bases, in that order; junction bases with no gene match: 18. Comments on this clonotype: Its cognate antigen is unknown.

Amplification by 5'RACE using constant-segment primers produced TCR alpha and TCR beta cDNA libraries that carried sample barcodes and UMIs. TCRdb reanalysed the 5' RACE reads using MiXCR and keeps one entry per CDR3 protein. The table includes hundreds of thousands of distinct CDR3 sequences, roughly 20% detected once. Material for sequencing was PBMCs or a T cell subset sorted from them (not recorded which). This chain connects TRBV7-2 to TRBJ2-7; 9 bases map to TRBD2. This sequence was found in an adult woman who had mild COVID-19 (a few samples of this study predate the infection). Cell type and time point are not known. CDR3 sequence reads: CASSPSGVAGEARYEQYF. CDR3 nucleotide sequence: TGTGCCAGCAGCCCCTCCGGAGTAGCGGGAGAGGCCCGTTACGAGCAGTACTTC.